The 6 T cell receptor beta chains in this list originate from one sample, sequenced in a study of blood T cell repertoires in COVID-19. The assay was immunoSEQ multiplex PCR, and TCRdb's table has in-frame clones only and misses some. This sample yields fewer than 300,000 clones, of which roughly 80% are seen a single time; over 4% belongs to the top ten. Material for sequencing was PBMCs or T cells enriched from blood (not recorded which). These receptors were taken from a man aged 40-50 years who had been exposed to COVID-19.

V gene TRBV13 combines with J gene TRBJ2-3; 10 positions agree with TRBD2. Trimming removed 1 base from V and 6 bases from J; junction bases left unmatched: 13. This CDR3 is 18 amino acids long. Germline V lookup: CDR1 PRHDT, CDR2 FYEKMQ (reference sequence). The CDR3 region is CASSLADTGLADFDTQYF. The CDR3, as DNA: TGTGCCAGCAGCTTAGCGGACACAGGACTAGCGGATTTTGATACGCAGTATTTT.

The chain uses TRBV5-1 and TRBJ1-1; possible D gene TRBD1, 5 bases. Germline V gene data show CDR1 as SGHRS and CDR2 as YFSETQ. The length of the CDR3 is 16 residues. Trimming pared 1 base from V and 4 bases from J, leaving 17 bases between. The DNA for the CDR3 is TGCGCCAGCAGCTTGAATACCCAGGGAGGCCCCACTGAAGCTTTCTTT. Its translation: CASSLNTQGGPTEAFF.

This chain connects TRBV7-9 to TRBJ1-1; D gene unclear. Germline V gene lookup returns CDR1 SEHNR and CDR2 FQNEAQ (reference sequence). Trimming cost V 4 bases and J 1 base, with 4 bases left between them. CDR3 length equals 12 residues. The CDR3 coding sequence is TGTGCCAGCAGCTATCGGAACACTGAAGCTTTCTTT. Translation: CASSYRNTEAFF.

On this clone itself: Other DNA sequences in this sample translate to the same CDR3. The chain recombines TRBV3-1 (or the pseudogene TRBV3-2) with TRBJ1-1; D gene uncertain. Germline V lookup: CDR1 LGHDT, CDR2 YNNKEL (reference sequence). V was cut by 1 base and J by 7 bases, with 4 bases left in between. The CDR3 length is 11 residues. The CDR3 nucleotides are TGTGCCAGCAGCCAAGCCAGTGAAGCTTTCTTT. Residues: CASSQASEAFF.

A few counts support this clone. The V call is TRBV15, the J call TRBJ1-4; D is ambiguous. Trimming shortened V by 0 bases and J by 7 bases, and 12 bases separated the two germline ends. From germline, CDR1 is LNHNV and CDR2 YYDKDF (reference sequence). This CDR3 spans 15 amino acids. CDR3 region: CATSREGELFEKLFF. CDR3 sequence (DNA): TGTGCCACCAGCAGAGAGGGAGAGCTGTTTGAAAAACTGTTTTTT.

The V gene is TRBV7-2, the J gene TRBJ2-3; D unresolved. The CDR3 totals 15 residues. The ends were cut back, 0 bases at V and 3 bases at J, with 10 bases in the middle. Germline lookup yields CDR1 SGHTA and CDR2 FQGNSA. The CDR3 DNA sequence: TGTGCCAGCAGCTTAGCCCCTATTATGACAGATACGCAGTATTTT. Translation: CASSLAPIMTDTQYF.